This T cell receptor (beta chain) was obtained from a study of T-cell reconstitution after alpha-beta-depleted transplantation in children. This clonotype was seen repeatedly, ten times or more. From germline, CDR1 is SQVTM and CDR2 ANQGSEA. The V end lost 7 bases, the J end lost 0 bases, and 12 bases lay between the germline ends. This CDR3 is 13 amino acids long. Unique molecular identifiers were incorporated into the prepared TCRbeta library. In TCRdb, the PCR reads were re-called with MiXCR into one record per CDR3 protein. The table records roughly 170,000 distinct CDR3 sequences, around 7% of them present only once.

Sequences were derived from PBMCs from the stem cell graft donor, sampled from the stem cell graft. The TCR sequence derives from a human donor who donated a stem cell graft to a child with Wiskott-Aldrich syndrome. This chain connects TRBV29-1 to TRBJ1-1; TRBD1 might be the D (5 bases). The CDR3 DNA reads TGCAGCGCACTCGGGGGGGTGAACACTGAAGCTTTCTTT. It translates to CSALGGVNTEAFF.